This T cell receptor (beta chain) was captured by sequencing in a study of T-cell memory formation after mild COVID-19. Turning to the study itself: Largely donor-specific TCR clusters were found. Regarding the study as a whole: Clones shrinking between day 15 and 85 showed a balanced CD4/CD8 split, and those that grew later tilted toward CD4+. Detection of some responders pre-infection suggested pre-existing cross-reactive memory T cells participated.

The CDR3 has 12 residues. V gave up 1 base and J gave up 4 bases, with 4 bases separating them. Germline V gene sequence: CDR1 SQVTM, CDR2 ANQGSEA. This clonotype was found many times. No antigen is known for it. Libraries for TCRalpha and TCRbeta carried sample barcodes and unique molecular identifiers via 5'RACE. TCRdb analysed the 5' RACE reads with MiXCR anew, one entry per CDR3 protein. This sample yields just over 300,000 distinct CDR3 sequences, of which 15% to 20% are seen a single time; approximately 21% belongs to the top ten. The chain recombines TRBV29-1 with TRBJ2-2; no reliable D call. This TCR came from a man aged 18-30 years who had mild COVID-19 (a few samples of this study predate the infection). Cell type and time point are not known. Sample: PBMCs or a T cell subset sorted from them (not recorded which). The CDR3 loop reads CSVEGGTGELFF. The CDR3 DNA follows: TGCAGCGTTGAAGGGGGCACCGGGGAGCTGTTTTTT.